This T cell receptor beta chain was sequenced in a study of CD8 T cells in Susac syndrome. The RNA, roughly 0.5 to 1 ug, was put through reverse transcription using random hexamers. TCR beta CDR3 was amplified by immunoSEQ covering 54 Vbeta and 13 Jbeta. MiXCR, run by TCRdb on the immunoSEQ multiplex PCR reads, gives a single entry per CDR3 protein. The sample has about 150,000 distinct CDR3 sequences, roughly 94% seen once. V gave up 4 bases and J gave up 2 bases, with 15 bases separating them. The CDR3 runs to 16 residues. CDR1 and CDR2 from the germline V gene are MNHEY and SVGEGT. The sequencing sample was made of CD4+ T cells from PBMCs. V usage is TRBV6-2 or TRBV6-3 and J usage is TRBJ1-5; the D gene is possibly TRBD1 (5 bases). The receptor's source is a human donor in good health. The CDR3 sequence is CASSSTRVGGNQPQHF. CDR3 DNA sequence: TGTGCCAGCAGTTCCACGCGGGTGGGGGGCAATCAGCCCCAGCATTTT.